Each of the 32 T cell receptor beta chains below was sequenced from the same sample in a study of T cells in Graves' hyperthyroidism and ophthalmopathy. The TCR beta CDR3 regions underwent amplification using RNA transcripts as the source. When the TCR CDR3 underwent first-round RT-PCR, the HTBI primer set was used. TCRdb reprocessed the multiplex PCR reads via MiXCR and lists one record per CDR3 protein. The top ten hold approximately 15% of the sample, which has fewer than 900,000 distinct CDR3 sequences, about 17% seen once. Sequenced material: blood. These receptors were obtained from a woman between 45 and 65 years old with Graves' hyperthyroidism that later progressed to Graves' ophthalmopathy.

In its sample, this clonotype was seen a few times. At one of its ends the junction is not consistent with the germline gene, which may arise from a read error. The chain employs TRBV5-1 and TRBJ2-7; 9 bases agree with TRBD1. Germline CDR1 SGHRS, CDR2 YFSETQ. The CDR3 sequence is 15 residues long. In nucleotides, the CDR3 is TGCACCAGCAGCTTGGGGGACAGGGTGGCCTACGAGCAGTACTTC. This translates into CTSSLGDRVAYEQYF.

This clonotype was counted at least ten times. The chain couples TRBV6-4 to TRBJ1-1; 7 bases are shared with TRBD1. The germline V gene encodes CDR1 MRHNA and CDR2 SNTAGT. This CDR3 is built from 14 residues. V lost 4 bases to trimming and J lost 5 bases; unmatched junction nucleotides: 7. The CDR3 DNA reads as TGTGCCAGCAGTGTATCCCCGACAGGGACTGAAGCTTTCTTT. The encoded protein is CASSVSPTGTEAFF.

Turning to this clonotype: Possible read error: a much larger clone is one base away. The gene calls are TRBV5-1 and TRBJ2-1, with 9 bases identical to TRBD1. Germline-derived CDR1 and CDR2 are SGHRS and YFSETQ. CDR3 length: 17 amino acids. The trim removed 7 bases at V and 5 bases at J, leaving 16 bases unmatched. For the CDR3, the DNA is TGCGCCAGCGGCACGTACAAGGGACAGGGCACCAACAATGAGCAGTTCTTC. This translates into CASGTYKGQGTNNEQFF.

This clonotype was seen ten or more times. This sequence joins TRBV6-1 and TRBJ1-2, with D hard to call. With 1 base removed from V and 5 bases from J, the gap between germline ends came to 11 bases. CDR3 size: 14 residues. Germline-derived CDR1 and CDR2 are MNHNS and SASEGT. The CDR3 region is CASSEVEGPYGYTF. CDR3 nucleotide sequence: TGTGCCAGCAGTGAAGTGGAGGGCCCTTATGGCTACACCTTC.

This clonotype occurred many times. The rearrangement joins TRBV30 to TRBJ1-1; D is unresolved. CDR3 size: 13 residues. V was shortened by 0 bases and J by 0 bases, with 5 bases between the two germline ends. Per germline, CDR1 GTSNPN and CDR2 SVGIG (reference sequence). The DNA for the CDR3 is TGTGCCTGGAGTGTATCTGTGAACACTGAAGCTTTCTTT. Protein product: CAWSVSVNTEAFF.

The rearrangement uses TRBV11-1 and TRBJ1-5; D unresolved. V lost 7 bases to trimming and J lost 0 bases, with 10 bases between them. Germline CDR1 and CDR2: SGHAT and FQDESV (reference sequence). The CDR3 totals 14 residues. The CDR3: CASNWLGSNQPQHF. As DNA, the CDR3 is TGTGCCAGCAACTGGCTGGGTAGCAATCAGCCCCAGCATTTT.

V is TRBV15 and J is TRBJ1-1, with D possibly being TRBD1 (5 bases). The V and J ends lost 1 base and 1 base respectively, with 10 bases between them. This CDR3 region has 15 residues. The germline V gene encodes CDR1 LNHNV and CDR2 YYDKDF (reference sequence). The CDR3 protein is CATSRVEGRNTEAFF. CDR3 coding DNA: TGTGCCACCAGCAGAGTAGAGGGACGGAACACTGAAGCTTTCTTT.

Only a few counts were recorded for this clonotype. V and J are TRBV20-1 and TRBJ1-6; unclear D gene. Germline values: CDR1 DFQATT, CDR2 SNEGSKA (reference sequence). The germline V and J ends were trimmed by 3 bases and 10 bases, with 13 bases remaining between them. There are 13 residues in the CDR3. CDR3 nucleotides: TGCAGTGCTAGCGCCCGGGAGGCATCACCCCTCCACTTT. Translated: CSASAREASPLHF.

This clonotype has ten or more counts. V usage is TRBV5-1 and J usage is TRBJ1-4; 7 positions agree with TRBD1. Germline V lookup: CDR1 SGHRS, CDR2 YFSETQ. The ends lost 4 bases at V and 8 bases at J; junction bases unmatched: 5. The CDR3 has 13 amino acids. The CDR3 loop reads CASSIGTAEKLFF. CDR3 sequence (DNA): TGCGCCAGCAGCATCGGGACAGCGGAAAAACTGTTTTTT.

The V gene is TRBV10-3, the J gene TRBJ1-1; 9 bases are a match to TRBD1. Germline assignment: CDR1 ENHRY and CDR2 SYGVKD. The CDR3 has 14 amino acids. V trimming: 3 bases; J trimming: 4 bases; junction bases outside the gene matches: 3. The CDR3 DNA reads TGTGCCATCAGTGAACGGGGACAGGGCACTGAAGCTTTCTTT. Protein: CAISERGQGTEAFF.

The genes are TRBV12-3 or TRBV12-4 and TRBJ2-4; D tentatively fits TRBD1 or TRBD2 (5 bases each). The CDR3 loop spans 16 amino acids. Trimming cost V 4 bases and J 5 bases, with 18 bases left between them. This chain's CDR3 is CASSSLIGARENIQYF. The CDR3 DNA follows: TGTGCCAGCAGTTCCCTGATCGGGGCCCGAGAAAACATTCAGTACTTC.

This clonotype has at least ten counts. The V call is TRBV5-5, the J call TRBJ2-7, with 13 bases aligning to TRBD2. Germline CDR1 and CDR2: SGHKS and YYEKEE (reference sequence). V was clipped by 4 bases and J by 1 base; unmatched bases: 2. The CDR3 is made up of 15 amino acids. CDR3 bases: TGTGCCAGCAGCATGGGACTAGCGGGGTCCTACGAGCAGTACTTC. This codes for CASSMGLAGSYEQYF.

The sample holds many counts of this clonotype. V usage is TRBV5-1 and J usage is TRBJ2-3; tentatively, D is TRBD1 (6 bases). The germline V gene encodes CDR1 SGHRS and CDR2 YFSETQ. V lost 4 bases and J 4 bases, leaving 16 bases between the germline ends. CDR3 length equals 15 residues. The CDR3 spells CASSVDRFLSDTQYF. CDR3 DNA sequence: TGCGCCAGCAGCGTAGACAGGTTTTTGTCAGATACGCAGTATTTT.

The chain couples TRBV5-1 to TRBJ2-5; D is unclear. This CDR3 has 15 residues. Trimming pared 0 bases from V and 5 bases from J, leaving 14 bases between. CDR1 and CDR2 from the germline V gene are SGHRS and YFSETQ. CDR3 protein: CASSLAQSNGETQYF. The CDR3 DNA reads TGCGCCAGCAGCTTGGCACAGTCGAACGGGGAGACCCAGTACTTC.

This clonotype was counted at least ten times. V and J are TRBV3-1 and TRBJ1-1; D is ambiguous. The CDR3 sequence is 13 residues long. V lost 1 base and J lost 6, with 9 bases in between. The V gene's germline CDR1 is LGHDT and CDR2 YNNKEL (reference sequence). The CDR3 DNA reads as TGTGCCAGCAGCCAAGGGTGGGCTCCTGAAGCTTTCTTT. This encodes CASSQGWAPEAFF.

The chain uses TRBV18 and TRBJ1-1; D not resolved. The germline V gene encodes CDR1 KGHSH and CDR2 LQKENI. The CDR3 contains 15 residues. V was trimmed by 4 bases and J by 2 bases, leaving 14 bases between them. This CDR3 reads CASSLDNPGNTEAFF. The CDR3 DNA follows: TGTGCCAGCTCACTCGACAACCCCGGTAACACTGAAGCTTTCTTT.

The chain joins TRBV7-8 to TRBJ1-2; 9 bases fit TRBD1. Trimming cost V 0 bases and J 4 bases; bases outside gene matches: 0. The CDR3 is 14 residues long. CDR1 is SGHVS, CDR2 FQNEAQ, per germline. CDR3 coding DNA: TGTGCCAGCAGCTTAGCGACAGGGGGCTATGGCTACACCTTC. This codes for CASSLATGGYGYTF.

This sequence joins TRBV6-5 and TRBJ1-3; D may be TRBD1 (6 bases). The CDR3 is 15 residues long. Germline values: CDR1 MNHEY, CDR2 SVGAGI. V was clipped by 2 bases and J by 3 bases, with 11 bases between them. This CDR3 is CASSYEAGVGNTIYF. The CDR3 coding sequence is TGTGCCAGCAGTTACGAGGCAGGGGTTGGAAACACCATATATTTT.

This clonotype was seen at least ten times. CDR3 nucleotide sequence: TGTGCCAGCAGCCCCTCGGACAGGGTTCATGGCTACACCTTC. This sequence encodes CASSPSDRVHGYTF. V is TRBV3-1 and J is TRBJ1-2; 8 nucleotides agree with TRBD1. There are 14 residues in the CDR3. V was clipped by 4 bases and J by 6 bases; unmatched bases: 7. The germline gives CDR1 LGHDT, CDR2 YNNKEL (reference sequence).

This clonotype showed up just once. The J gene is TRBJ2-5, the V gene TRBV11-2, with D possibly matching TRBD1 (6 bases). The germline V gene encodes CDR1 SGHAT and CDR2 FQNNGV. CDR3 length: 13 residues. The V gene lost 5 bases and the J gene lost 6 bases, with 13 bases spanning the gap. Written as DNA, the CDR3 is TGTGCCAGCAGCACCAGACAGGTCCAGACCCAGTACTTC. Translating it yields CASSTRQVQTQYF.

This clonotype appeared many times. The rearrangement links TRBV5-1 to TRBJ2-7; D gene uncertain. The CDR3 runs 15 residues. Trimming pared 0 bases from V and 2 bases from J, leaving 12 bases between. Germline lookup yields CDR1 SGHRS and CDR2 YFSETQ. In DNA form, the CDR3 reads TGCGCCAGCAGCTTGGCGGCAGGATCGCCCTACGAGCAGTACTTC. Amino acids: CASSLAAGSPYEQYF.

This clonotype has more than one count but fewer than ten. The chain joins TRBV12-3 or TRBV12-4 to TRBJ1-4; tentative D call: TRBD1 (6 bases). The CDR3 has 14 residues. V shed 5 bases and J shed 7 bases, with 14 bases lying between them. The CDR3 region has the DNA TGTGCCAGCAGTGGGGCCGGGACACCTGAAAAACTGTTTTTT. Encoded protein: CASSGAGTPEKLFF.

V is TRBV12-3 or TRBV12-4 and J is TRBJ2-2; the match to TRBD1 covers 7 bases. CDR3 length: 15 amino acids. J gave up 1 base and V 5 bases, and 4 bases lay outside the gene matches. The CDR3 here is CASSTTGENTGELFF. CDR3 coding DNA: TGTGCCAGCAGTACTACAGGGGAGAACACCGGGGAGCTGTTTTTT.

Note on this clonotype: An end of the junction differs from the germline gene, which may be a read error. The CDR3 DNA follows: TGCGCCGGCAGCCAAGATCAATCCCGACCGGAGGATGAAGCTTTCTTT. Translating gives CAGSQDQSRPEDEAFF. The chain joins TRBV4-1 to TRBJ1-1; unclear D gene. Per germline, CDR1 MGHRA and CDR2 YSYEKL. The CDR3 contains 16 residues.

The CDR3 DNA reads TGTGCCAGCAGCTTGGACAGCAACACAGATACGCAGTATTTT. Translating it yields CASSLDSNTDTQYF. The V and J genes are TRBV7-2 and TRBJ2-3, with D possibly matching TRBD1 (6 bases). CDR3 length: 14 residues. With 3 bases removed from V and 2 bases from J, the gap between germline ends came to 9 bases. Germline CDR1 SGHTA, CDR2 FQGNSA.

This clonotype was detected many times. Here the CDR3 reads CATPRGGRGNEQFF. The CDR3 nucleotides are TGTGCCACCCCGCGAGGGGGTCGAGGCAATGAGCAGTTCTTC. The chain recombines TRBV2 with TRBJ2-1, with D tentatively TRBD1 (6 bases). Germline loops: CDR1 SNHLY, CDR2 FYNNEI. This CDR3 spans 14 amino acids. V lost 10 bases and J lost 6, with 19 bases in between.

This clonotype was recorded at least ten times. The chain uses TRBV2 and TRBJ1-4; 8 bases line up with TRBD1. Germline V gene sequence: CDR1 SNHLY, CDR2 FYNNEI. This CDR3 spans 14 amino acids. V shed 9 bases and J 0 bases; nucleotides not matched to a gene: 3. The CDR3 bases are TGTGCCAGGGGGGGACAGGCAACTAATGAAAAACTGTTTTTT. Its protein is CARGGQATNEKLFF.

In its sample, this clonotype was seen a few times. This chain links TRBV29-1 with TRBJ1-2; tentative D call: TRBD1 (6 bases). V was pared by 4 bases and J by 4 bases, with 16 bases between. The CDR3 covers 14 residues. Germline V gene lookup returns CDR1 SQVTM and CDR2 ANQGSEA. The CDR3 DNA follows: TGCAGCGTTGCAAACAGGGAGGGTAGCTATGGCTACACCTTC. Residues: CSVANREGSYGYTF. The whole variable domain, filled in from reference TRBV29-1 and TRBJ1-2, reads SAVISQKPSRDICQRGTSLTIQCQVDSQVTMMFWYRQQPGQSLTLIATANQGSEATYESGFVIDKFPISRPNLTFSTLTVSNMSPEDSSIYLCSVANREGSYGYTFGSGTRLTVV.

The chain recombines TRBV15 with TRBJ2-1; TRBD1 matches at 9 bases. The CDR3 is 18 residues long. Per the germline V gene, CDR1 is LNHNV and CDR2 is YYDKDF (reference sequence). The ends lost 0 bases at V and 0 bases at J; junction bases unmatched: 6. The CDR3 loop reads CATSRDRGTGSSYNEQFF. The CDR3 DNA follows: TGTGCCACCAGCAGAGATCGGGGGACAGGGTCCTCCTACAATGAGCAGTTCTTC.

This clonotype has a handful of counts. The chain recombines TRBV4-1 with TRBJ2-7, with 11 nucleotides matching TRBD1. This CDR3 has 15 amino acids. Looked up from germline, CDR1 is MGHRA and CDR2 is YSYEKL. V shed 1 base and J 4 bases; nucleotides not matched to a gene: 3. Here the CDR3 DNA reads TGCGCCAGCAGCCAAGGGACAGGGGGCGCGTACGAGCAGTACTTC. Translation gives CASSQGTGGAYEQYF.

Turning to this clonotype: Since a much larger clone is just one base distant, this may be a read error. The gene calls are TRBV5-1 and TRBJ2-2; 12 bases map to TRBD2. CDR3 length: 14 residues. CDR1 is SGHRS, CDR2 YFSETQ, per germline. The trim removed 10 bases at V and 5 bases at J, leaving 6 bases unmatched. The CDR3 loop reads CAGRLAGDTGELFF. The CDR3 region has the DNA TGCGCCGGTCGACTAGCGGGAGATACCGGGGAGCTGTTTTTT.

The table lists this clonotype with many counts. The genes are TRBV5-6 and TRBJ1-1; possible D gene TRBD1, 6 bases. The germline gives CDR1 SGHDT, CDR2 YYEEEE. V lost 5 bases and J lost 0, with 11 bases in between. This CDR3 contains 14 residues. Here the CDR3 reads CASRVGGLNTEAFF. CDR3 DNA: TGTGCCAGCAGGGTTGGGGGCCTGAACACTGAAGCTTTCTTT. The full variable domain, rest sourced from reference TRBV5-6 and TRBJ1-1, is DAGVTQSPTHLIKTRGQQVTLRCSPKSGHDTVSWYQQALGQGPQFIFQYYEEEERQRGNFPDRFSGHQFPNYSSELNVNALLLGDSALYLCASRVGGLNTEAFFGQGTRLTVV.